Listed below are T cell receptor beta chains from one sample, sequenced in a study of chemoradiotherapy in HPV16-positive cancers. TCRdb's table, derived via immunoSEQ multiplex PCR, lists solely in-frame clones and lacks some. Of under 35,000 clones in the sample, 93% were seen once. The material was blood, obtained from a patient who underwent chemoradiotherapy. These receptor sequences come from a human donor with HPV-associated anogenital cancer. Each CDR3 is given with its conserved first and last residue. The D gene is left open where the match is weak. Where a row states a size, it is once, few, many or the class of an expanded clone; other rows omit it.

TRBJ1-5,TRBV7-2,-,-,TGTGCCAGCAGCCCCACCGGACCCCAGCCCCAGCATTTT,CASSPTGPQPQHF
TRBJ2-5,TRBV11-2,-,-,TGTGCCAGCAGCTTAGTATCTTCCGGGTTAGGCCAAGAGACCCAGTACTTC,CASSLVSSGLGQETQYF
TRBJ2-7,TRBV6-5,once,TRBD2,TGTGCCAGCAGTACCCCCAGCGGGAGTTACCCCGAGCAGTACTTC,CASSTPSGSYPEQYF
TRBJ2-3,TRBV13,-,TRBD1,TGTGCCAGCAGCCCCGGGACAGGAGGCACAGATACGCAGTATTTT,CASSPGTGGTDTQYF
TRBJ2-6,TRBV5-1,-,TRBD1,TGCGCCAGCAGCTCGACGGGACAGGGATTCTCTGGGGCCAACGTCCTGACTTTC,CASSSTGQGFSGANVLTF
TRBJ1-3,TRBV18,-,-,TGTGCCAGCTCTTTTAGCGGACAGCTGGACACCATATATTTT,CASSFSGQLDTIYF
TRBJ2-7,TRBV11-2,-,TRBD1,TGTGCCAGCAGCTTAACAGGGGCCCCCTACGAGCAGTACTTC,CASSLTGAPYEQYF
TRBJ1-3,TRBV6-6,-,TRBD1,TGTGCCAGCAGCGACGCCACAGGGGGATCTGGAAACACCATATATTTT,CASSDATGGSGNTIYF
TRBJ2-2,TRBV4-2,-,TRBD1,TGTGCCAGCAGTACCGGGACAGAGAACACCGGGGAGCTGTTTTTT,CASSTGTENTGELFF
TRBJ2-7,TRBV11-2,-,-,TGTGCCAGCAGCCCAGGGGTCGGCTACGAGCAGTACTTC,CASSPGVGYEQYF
TRBJ1-4,TRBV2,-,-,TGTGCCAGCGCCCTTTGGGGGAGGAATAATGAAAAACTGTTTTTT,CASALWGRNNEKLFF
TRBJ2-2,TRBV6-5,-,-,TGTGCCAGCACCAGGGACATAAACACCGGGGAGCTGTTTTTT,CASTRDINTGELFF
TRBJ2-7,TRBV29-1,-,-,TGCAGCGTTGGAACACAGAAAATCTACGAGCAGTACTTC,CSVGTQKIYEQYF
TRBJ1-4,TRBV7-8,-,-,TGTGCCAGCAGCCCAAATCGGGCACCCGATGAAAAACTGTTTTTT,CASSPNRAPDEKLFF
TRBJ2-1,TRBV5-1,-,TRBD1,TGCGCCAGCAGCGAGCGGACAGGGAACAATGAGCAGTTCTTC,CASSERTGNNEQFF
TRBJ1-2,TRBV7-2,-,-,TGTGCCAGCAGCTTGGCCGCCACCGACTATGGCTACACCTTC,CASSLAATDYGYTF
TRBJ1-5,TRBV28,few,TRBD1,TGTGCCAGCAGTTTTGGGCAGGGGGCTCAGCCCCAGCATTTT,CASSFGQGAQPQHF
TRBJ2-7,TRBV4-3,-,TRBD2,TGCGCCAGCAGCCCCGGACTAGCGGGGGGCTACTACGAGCAGTACTTC,CASSPGLAGGYYEQYF
TRBJ2-5,TRBV7-6,-,-,TGTGCCAGCAGCTTAGGTGGAGGGGAGACCCAGTACTTC,CASSLGGGETQYF
TRBJ1-2,TRBV7-2,-,TRBD1,TGTGCCAGCAGCTCAACCGGGACAGGGGGGGGTGGCTACACCTTC,CASSSTGTGGGGYTF
TRBJ2-3,TRBV4-3,-,-,TGCGCCAGCAGCCAAGTGTATCGGGATACGCAGTATTTT,CASSQVYRDTQYF
TRBJ2-2,TRBV11-3,-,-,TGTGCCAGCAGCTTAGACAACGCGAACACCGGGGAGCTGTTTTTT,CASSLDNANTGELFF
TRBJ1-2,TRBV6-1,-,-,TGTGCCAGCAGTGAAGCGCGAAGGACCAAGGAGCATGGCTACACCTTC,CASSEARRTKEHGYTF
TRBJ2-7,TRBV19,-,-,TGTGCCAGTAGTAATGCAGGGACCTACGAGCAGTACTTC,CASSNAGTYEQYF
TRBJ1-5,TRBV7-2,-,-,TGTGCCAGCAGCGCCGTGGGGGGGCAGCCCCAGCATTTT,CASSAVGGQPQHF